The next 8 T cell receptor beta chains were all read from a single sample in a study of beta chain features in type 1 diabetes. Expressed TCRB transcripts were sequenced because the isolated RNA had all been reverse transcribed beforehand. Profiling relied on immunoSEQ multiplex PCR, and the TCRdb table lists in-frame clones only, not all of them. The table includes 900,000 or so clones, under 20% detected once. The specimen was naive CD4+ T cells from blood. Every receptor here comes from a woman under 30 in good health.

This clone appeared a few times. V usage is TRBV4-3 and J usage is TRBJ2-7, with a possible D match to TRBD2 (5 bases). Germline V gene lookup returns CDR1 LGHNA and CDR2 YSLEER. V dropped 3 bases and J dropped 3 bases, with 15 bases sitting between them. CDR3 size: 15 residues. CDR3 sequence: CASSHGVAADYEQYF. The CDR3 nucleotides read TGCGCCAGCAGCCACGGGGTAGCTGCGGACTACGAGCAGTACTTC.

The V call is TRBV6-1, the J call TRBJ2-3; 7 bases agree with TRBD1. Germline values: CDR1 MNHNS, CDR2 SASEGT. V lost 5 bases to trimming and J lost 6 bases; unmatched junction nucleotides: 8. The CDR3 spans 14 residues. DNA of the CDR3: TGTGCCAGCAGTCCGCAGGGGGTGGCTGATACGCAGTATTTT. Protein: CASSPQGVADTQYF.

With respect to this clone: Other DNA variants within this sample encode the same CDR3. The genes are TRBV7-2 and TRBJ2-7; TRBD2 agrees at 10 bases. This CDR3 region has 16 residues. J was trimmed by 0 bases and V by 5 bases; bases with no gene match: 7. Germline CDR1 and CDR2: SGHTA and FQGNSA. CDR3 sequence reads: CASSASGSGSSYEQYF. The CDR3 DNA reads TGTGCCAGCAGCGCTAGCGGGAGCGGTAGCTCCTACGAGCAGTACTTC.

This clone was seen only a few times. This sequence joins TRBV6-5 and TRBJ1-2; TRBD1 might be the D (5 bases). V was pared by 6 bases and J by 8 bases, with 19 bases between. This CDR3 spans 14 amino acids. In germline, CDR1 is MNHEY, CDR2 SVGAGI. The CDR3 DNA sequence: TGTGCCAGCAGGCGACAGTCAGGGCCGCGGGGCTACACCTTC. Translation: CASRRQSGPRGYTF.

The V call is TRBV10-3, the J call TRBJ2-2; 9 bases line up with TRBD1. Losses at the gene ends were 11 bases for V and 7 bases for J; bases not matched to a gene: 17. Germline values: CDR1 ENHRY, CDR2 SYGVKD. The CDR3 extends over 16 amino acids. Here the CDR3 reads CAAMGSRDRVIGELFF. In nucleotides, the CDR3 is TGTGCCGCAATGGGCAGCCGGGACAGGGTAATCGGGGAGCTGTTTTTT.

This clone was seen only a few times. The J gene is TRBJ1-1, the V gene TRBV7-3, with 7 bases identical to TRBD1. CDR3 length: 14 residues. V was clipped by 5 bases and J by 1 base; unmatched bases: 4. Germline V gene lookup returns CDR1 SGHTA and CDR2 FQGTGA. CDR3 region: CASSTQGPNTEAFF. CDR3 nucleotides: TGTGCCAGCAGCACACAGGGGCCGAACACTGAAGCTTTCTTT.

CDR3 residues: CASSLGLRARTEKLFF. In DNA, the CDR3 is TGTGCCAGCAGTCTAGGGCTCAGGGCTCGGACGGAAAAACTGTTTTTT. The chain combines TRBV7-8 with TRBJ1-4; D might be TRBD1 (5 bases). The CDR3 has 16 residues. The V end lost 6 bases, the J end lost 8 bases, and 22 bases lay between the germline ends. Germline assignment: CDR1 SGHVS and CDR2 FQNEAQ.

In its sample, this clone was seen a few times. J is TRBJ2-1 and V is TRBV7-2; D is possibly TRBD2 (6 bases). The CDR3 runs 15 residues. Germline CDR1 and CDR2: SGHTA and FQGNSA. The ends were cut back, 5 bases at V and 4 bases at J, with 15 bases in the middle. As DNA, the CDR3 is TGTGCCAGCAGCCTCCGCGGGGATCCATACAATGAGCAGTTCTTC. This sequence encodes CASSLRGDPYNEQFF.